The 19 T cell receptor beta chains reported below all come from one sample, sequenced in a study of shared clonotypes between healthy human individuals. Sequenced by immunoSEQ multiplex PCR; TCRdb stores in-frame clones only, minus some. The sample holds 90,000 to 100,000 clones, around 43% seen once. The specimen was PBMCs. Receptors originate from a woman aged 40-49 years in good health. Some clones in this sample may be carry-over from other donors' samples.

The genes are TRBV27 and TRBJ2-7; D gene uncertain. Between the trimmed V and J ends, which lost 3 bases and 3 bases, there was a span of 12 bases. This CDR3 has 14 amino acids. Germline CDR1 is MNHEY and CDR2 is SMNVEV (reference sequence). This chain's CDR3 is CASSFMGFGYEQYF. CDR3 DNA sequence: TGTGCCAGCAGTTTCATGGGGTTTGGCTACGAGCAGTACTTC.

The V and J genes are TRBV19 and TRBJ1-1; 8 bases line up with TRBD1. The J segment lost 5 bases and the V segment lost 6 bases, leaving 8 bases of the junction unmatched. The CDR3 contains 14 residues. Per the germline V gene, CDR1 is LNHDA and CDR2 is SQIVND (reference sequence). The CDR3 nucleotides are TGTGCCAGTAGGAAAGGGGACAGGAGGACTGAAGCTTTCTTT. Its translation is CASRKGDRRTEAFF.

Points on this clone: A much more abundant neighbour one base away suggests this may be a read error. Lacking the conserved final phenylalanine or tryptophan, this CDR3 likely reflects a read error. J is TRBJ2-2 and V is TRBV5-6, with 11 nucleotides matching TRBD2. The J segment lost 3 bases and the V segment lost 1 base, leaving 5 bases of the junction unmatched. The CDR3 spans 17 residues. Germline CDR1 is SGHDT and CDR2 is YYEEEE. CDR3 protein: CASSLYLAGGYTGELFL. In DNA, the CDR3 is TGTGCCAGCAGCTTGTATCTAGCGGGAGGCTACACCGGGGAGCTGTTTTTA.

The sample holds a few counts of this clone. The CDR3 sequence: CASSPTGRAGELFF. CDR3 DNA: TGTGCCAGCAGTCCCACGGGTAGGGCCGGGGAGCTGTTTTTT. This rearrangement joins TRBV28 to TRBJ2-2, with no clear D. Trimming left V 5 bases short and J 6 bases short, with 13 bases between. The germline gives CDR1 MDHEN, CDR2 SYDVKM. CDR3 length: 14 residues.

This clone came up a few times. This rearrangement joins TRBV2 to TRBJ2-2; D gene ambiguous. The CDR3 runs 15 residues. The V and J ends lost 5 bases and 0 bases respectively, with 10 bases between them. CDR1 is SNHLY and CDR2 is FYNNEI in the germline V gene. The CDR3 DNA follows: TGTGCCAGCAGTAAAGGGCCGCCGAACACCGGGGAGCTGTTTTTT. It specifies CASSKGPPNTGELFF.

The chain carries TRBV25-1 and TRBJ2-7; D is perhaps TRBD1 (6 bases). With 4 bases removed from V and 1 base from J, the gap between germline ends came to 11 bases. Germline V gene sequence: CDR1 MGHDK, CDR2 SYGVNS. This CDR3 has 14 amino acids. CDR3 amino acids: CASSGSDSSYEQYF. CDR3 DNA sequence: TGTGCCAGCAGTGGATCGGACAGTTCCTACGAGCAGTACTTC.

V gene TRBV4-1 combines with J gene TRBJ2-5; TRBD2 agrees at 8 bases. The CDR3 has 15 residues. The germline V gene has CDR1 MGHRA and CDR2 YSYEKL. J lost 5 bases, V lost 1 base, and 6 bases had no gene match. The CDR3 coding sequence is TGCGCCAGCAGCCAAGTCCCCGGGAGGGATGAGACCCAGTACTTC. Encoded protein: CASSQVPGRDETQYF.

The J gene is TRBJ1-5, the V gene TRBV30; no reliable D call. CDR1 and CDR2 from the germline V gene are GTSNPN and SVGIG (reference sequence). The CDR3 length is 13 residues. Trimming removed 2 bases from V and 0 bases from J, with 5 bases in between. The CDR3 region is CAWSLNSNQPQHF. In nucleotides, the CDR3 is TGTGCCTGGAGTCTTAATAGCAATCAGCCCCAGCATTTT. Combining the CDR3 with reference TRBV30 and TRBJ1-5 gives the whole variable domain SQTIHQWPATLVQPVGSPLSLECTVEGTSNPNLYWYRQAAGRGLQLLFYSVGIGQISSEVPQNLSASRPQDRQFILSSKKLLLSDSGFYLCAWSLNSNQPQHFGDGTRLSIL.

Only a few counts were recorded for this clone. Other DNA sequences in this sample translate to the same CDR3. This rearrangement joins TRBV5-1 to TRBJ2-1; 8 bases are shared with TRBD2. The CDR3 loop spans 14 amino acids. The germline gives CDR1 SGHRS, CDR2 YFSETQ. J gave up 5 bases and V 2 bases, and 3 bases lay outside the gene matches. CDR3 protein: CASSLRLAHNEQFF. The CDR3 bases are TGCGCCAGCAGCTTAAGACTAGCGCACAATGAGCAGTTCTTC.

The chain's CDR3 is CASSGIQGAGAKNIQYF. DNA of the CDR3: TGTGCCAGCAGCGGTATACAGGGGGCTGGGGCCAAAAACATTCAGTACTTC. The chain carries TRBV2 and TRBJ2-4; 9 bases are a match to TRBD1. This CDR3 is 17 amino acids long. Germline CDR1 SNHLY, CDR2 FYNNEI. V trimming: 6 bases; J trimming: 1 base; junction bases outside the gene matches: 10.

This clone was seen repeatedly, ten times or more. The chain carries TRBV30 and TRBJ2-2; D gene unclear. The CDR3 is 15 residues long. V lost 2 bases, J lost 4 bases, and 14 bases lay in between. Looked up from germline, CDR1 is GTSNPN and CDR2 is SVGIG (reference sequence). CDR3 region: CAWSRGEWATGELFF. The CDR3 nucleotides are TGTGCCTGGAGTCGCGGAGAGTGGGCCACCGGGGAGCTGTTTTTT.

Note on this clone: A read error is likely here: a far larger clone is one base away. The J gene is TRBJ1-3, the V gene TRBV5-1; D unclear. V dropped 3 bases and J dropped 0 bases, with 13 bases sitting between them. Per the germline V gene, CDR1 is SGHRS and CDR2 is YFSETQ. There are 16 residues in the CDR3. The CDR3 coding sequence is TGCGCCAGCAGCTCCTCGGACTTAAGCTCTGGAAACACCATATATTTT. It is translated as CASSSSDLSSGNTIYF.

The V and J genes are TRBV6-6 and TRBJ2-7; TRBD2 aligns across 8 bases. This CDR3 is 14 amino acids long. Germline V gene lookup returns CDR1 MNHNY and CDR2 SVGAGI (reference sequence). J was trimmed by 4 bases and V by 4 bases; bases with no gene match: 6. CDR3 sequence: CASSFGTRGYEQYF. In nucleotides, the CDR3 is TGTGCCAGCAGTTTCGGGACTAGAGGTTACGAGCAGTACTTC.

This sequence joins TRBV7-9 and TRBJ2-5; maybe TRBD1 (6 bases). The J call may not be correct, given that the DNA end is closer to TRBJ2-7. The CDR3 sequence is 11 residues long. Germline V CDR1 and CDR2: SEHNR, FQNEAQ (reference sequence). CDR3 region: CASSGQYEQYF. In nucleotides, the CDR3 is TGTGCCAGCAGCGGACAGTACGAGCAGTACTTC.

This sequence joins TRBV6-5 and TRBJ1-2, with 10 bases identical to TRBD1. V was clipped by 5 bases and J by 4 bases; unmatched bases: 7. The length of the CDR3 is 15 residues. Germline values: CDR1 MNHEY, CDR2 SVGAGI. The CDR3 DNA follows: TGTGCCAGCAGTAACCCGACAGGGGGCAGCTATGGCTACACCTTC. Residues: CASSNPTGGSYGYTF.

This clone was observed a handful of times. V and J are TRBV28 and TRBJ1-2, with 7 bases identical to TRBD1. Germline V CDR1 and CDR2: MDHEN, SYDVKM. The CDR3 has 15 residues. Unmatched junction bases numbered 9, after V lost 3 bases and J lost 5 bases. CDR3 residues: CASSFGLGQFYGYTF. Here the CDR3 DNA reads TGTGCCAGCAGTTTTGGTCTGGGACAGTTTTATGGCTACACCTTC.

This clone was seen at least ten times. CDR3 loop: CASSNDRSNIQYF. The CDR3 DNA sequence: TGTGCCAGCAGCAACGACAGGTCCAACATTCAGTACTTC. V gene TRBV7-9 combines with J gene TRBJ2-4, with D perhaps TRBD1 (6 bases). The CDR3 sequence is 13 residues long. The germline V and J ends were trimmed by 5 bases and 7 bases, with 12 bases remaining between them. CDR1 and CDR2 from the germline V gene are SEHNR and FQNEAQ (reference sequence).

This rearrangement joins TRBV27 to TRBJ2-2; weak D call: TRBD1 (6 bases). Trimming left V 5 bases short and J 7 bases short, with 11 bases between. The V gene's germline CDR1 is MNHEY and CDR2 SMNVEV (reference sequence). The CDR3 extends over 13 amino acids. This CDR3 is CASSHNRDGELFF. CDR3 sequence (DNA): TGTGCCAGCAGTCACAACAGGGACGGGGAGCTGTTTTTT.

As regards this clone: It may be a read error: a sequence one base away is much more abundant. CDR3 in amino acids: CASSPSAGYTGKLFF. For the CDR3, the DNA is TGTGCCAGCTCACCAAGTGCGGGATACACCGGGAAGCTGTTTTTT. The chain has TRBV18 and TRBJ2-2; weak D call: TRBD2 (6 bases). Looked up from germline, CDR1 is KGHSH and CDR2 is LQKENI. The CDR3 consists of 15 residues. The full variable domain, rest sourced from reference TRBV18 and TRBJ2-2, is NAGVMQNPRHLVRRRGQEARLRCSPMKGHSHVYWYRQLPEEGLKFMVYLQKENIIDESGMPKERFSAEFPKEGPSILRIQQVVRGDSAAYFCASSPSAGYTGKLFFGEGSRLTVL.